This T cell receptor (beta chain) was sequenced during a study of blood T cell repertoires in COVID-19. About the research overall: Samples came from the United States, Italy and Spain, spanning acute and convalescent COVID-19.

Participants were aged roughly 18 to 89 years from approximately 23 US areas. Cohorts were based on clinical histories the participants reported. In Cohort 3, a recovered donor had either two negative PCRs, clearance, or symptom resolution. The assay was immunoSEQ multiplex PCR, and TCRdb's table has in-frame clones only and misses some. The data show some 300,000 clones, 65% to 90% seen once. Trimming cost V 1 base and J 2 bases; bases outside gene matches: 8. The CDR3 has 18 residues. Germline-derived CDR1 and CDR2 are LGHNA and YNFKEQ. The sequence was obtained from a man younger than 45 who had recovered from COVID-19. Sequenced input: PBMCs or T cells enriched from blood (not recorded which). The V call is TRBV4-2, the J call TRBJ1-1, with TRBD1 matching 12 bases. The CDR3: CASSQGHGTGGVNTEAFF. CDR3 DNA sequence: TGTGCCAGCAGCCAAGGCCACGGGACAGGGGGCGTAAACACTGAAGCTTTCTTT.